The rows below give T cell receptor beta chains drawn from one sample of a study of blood T cells in healthy people across ages. TCRdb processed the 5' RACE reads anew with MiXCR; each CDR3 protein has one entry. The sample holds over 750,000 distinct CDR3 sequences; just under 25% are singletons and the top ten take more than 8%. The same specimen was also included in a second study, on T cells of mothers and their children.

What was sequenced was blood. All receptors come from a boy between 10 and 17 years old in good health. The CDR3 runs from the conserved cysteine through the conserved F or W. The order of the fields is J gene, D gene, V gene, clone size, CDR3 protein, CDR3 DNA. D genes are given only for firm matches. The size field is filled for only some rows; it gives once, few, many or a size class.

j_gene: TRBJ2-7
d_gene: NA
v_gene: TRBV14
abundance: few
CDR3aa: CASSQGYMNPYEQYF
CDR3nt: TGTGCCAGCAGCCAAGGTTATATGAATCCCTACGAGCAGTACTTC

j_gene: TRBJ1-1
d_gene: NA
v_gene: TRBV2
abundance: NA
CDR3aa: CASNRGIDTEAFF
CDR3nt: TGTGCCAGCAATCGGGGAATCGACACTGAAGCTTTCTTT

j_gene: TRBJ2-1
d_gene: NA
v_gene: TRBV12-3/TRBV12-4
abundance: few
CDR3aa: CASSLGSHEQFF
CDR3nt: TGTGCCAGCAGTTTAGGGTCCCATGAGCAGTTCTTC

j_gene: TRBJ1-1
d_gene: NA
v_gene: TRBV16
abundance: NA
CDR3aa: CASSPLGNLDAEAFF
CDR3nt: TGTGCCAGCAGCCCCCTAGGCAACTTAGACGCTGAAGCTTTCTTT

j_gene: TRBJ2-5
d_gene: TRBD2
v_gene: TRBV6-5
abundance: few
CDR3aa: CASSYSSGGAEETQYF
CDR3nt: TGTGCCAGCAGTTACTCAAGCGGGGGGGCCGAAGAGACCCAGTACTTC

j_gene: TRBJ1-6
d_gene: NA
v_gene: TRBV7-2
abundance: few
CDR3aa: CASSSYGTPSRYSPLHF
CDR3nt: TGTGCCAGCAGCTCCTACGGGACACCTAGTCGCTATTCACCCCTCCACTTT

j_gene: TRBJ2-7
d_gene: NA
v_gene: TRBV10-3
abundance: NA
CDR3aa: CAISEEGLGEYEQYF
CDR3nt: TGTGCCATCAGTGAGGAAGGACTCGGGGAGTACGAGCAGTACTTC

j_gene: TRBJ2-5
d_gene: NA
v_gene: TRBV20-1
abundance: few
CDR3aa: CSADGRDQETQYF
CDR3nt: TGCAGTGCTGACGGACGGGACCAAGAGACCCAGTACTTC

j_gene: TRBJ1-5
d_gene: TRBD1
v_gene: TRBV12-3/TRBV12-4
abundance: NA
CDR3aa: CASRQSPGQGLLSNQPQHF
CDR3nt: TGTGCCAGCCGCCAGTCCCCGGGACAGGGGCTACTTAGCAATCAGCCCCAGCATTTT

j_gene: TRBJ1-2
d_gene: NA
v_gene: TRBV20-1
abundance: NA
CDR3aa: CSARDIAVYGYTF
CDR3nt: TGCAGTGCTAGAGATATAGCGGTTTATGGCTACACCTTC

j_gene: TRBJ1-2
d_gene: TRBD1
v_gene: TRBV29-1
abundance: NA
CDR3aa: CSVGATGGDFYGYTF
CDR3nt: TGCAGCGTTGGGGCGACAGGGGGCGATTTCTATGGCTACACCTTC

j_gene: TRBJ2-5
d_gene: TRBD2
v_gene: TRBV9
abundance: many
CDR3aa: CASSPRLAGDQETQYF
CDR3nt: TGTGCCAGCAGCCCCCGGCTAGCGGGAGACCAAGAGACCCAGTACTTC

j_gene: TRBJ2-3
d_gene: TRBD1
v_gene: TRBV11-2
abundance: NA
CDR3aa: CASSPPGQGTSTDTQYF
CDR3nt: TGTGCCAGCAGCCCACCCGGACAGGGCACTAGCACAGATACGCAGTATTTT

j_gene: TRBJ1-1
d_gene: TRBD1
v_gene: TRBV6-1
abundance: NA
CDR3aa: CASSRDRPLNTEAFF
CDR3nt: TGTGCCAGCAGTCGGGACAGGCCCTTGAACACTGAAGCTTTCTTT

j_gene: TRBJ2-1
d_gene: TRBD2
v_gene: TRBV10-1
abundance: NA
CDR3aa: CASSHTSGRDNNEQFF
CDR3nt: TGCGCCAGCAGTCACACTAGCGGGAGAGATAACAATGAGCAGTTCTTC

j_gene: TRBJ1-1
d_gene: TRBD1
v_gene: TRBV7-2
abundance: few
CDR3aa: CASSPGTGRTLAEAFF
CDR3nt: TGTGCCAGCAGCCCCGGGACAGGGAGGACACTCGCTGAAGCTTTCTTT